The entry below describes one TCR beta chain. These data come from a study of control samples from healthy donors and cancer patients. The CDR3 is made up of 15 amino acids. V was trimmed by 5 bases and J by 1 base, leaving 14 bases between them. Germline-derived CDR1 and CDR2 are SGHVS and FQNEAQ. The table came from immunoSEQ multiplex PCR; TCRdb's copy has only in-frame clones and leaves some out. The sample yields around 100,000 clones, roughly 92% seen once. The sequenced material came from blood. The clonotype was recovered from a human donor in good health. The donor label of this sample is uncertain. The chain recombines TRBV7-8 with TRBJ1-1; possibly TRBD1 for D (6 bases). In nucleotides, the CDR3 is TGTGCCAGCAGCCCGATCCCACAGGGGAACACTGAAGCTTTCTTT. It encodes CASSPIPQGNTEAFF. Full variable domain (remainder filled in from reference TRBV7-8 and TRBJ1-1): GAGVSQSPRYKVAKRGQDVALRCDPISGHVSLFWYQQALGQGPEFLTYFQNEAQLDKSGLPSDRFFAERPEGSVSTLKIQRTQQEDSAVYLCASSPIPQGNTEAFFGQGTRLTVV.